This T cell receptor (beta chain) is drawn from a study of cytomegalovirus exposure and HLA in healthy donors. Amplification used 60 Vbeta primers and 13 Jbeta primers. Data came from immunoSEQ multiplex PCR; TCRdb stores just in-frame clones and leaves some out. The table lists roughly 100,000 clones, around 74% of them singletons. Note on this clone: Its antigen is currently unknown.

Germline values: CDR1 SEHNR, CDR2 FQNEAQ (reference sequence). The CDR3 is made up of 13 amino acids. The study, taken as a whole, reports: Later analysis suggested links between common viral pathogens and several top significant clusters.

This chain uses TRBV7-9 with TRBJ2-5; TRBD1 is a possible D gene (5 bases). With the DNA end fitting TRBJ2-7 better, the J assignment may be wrong. The receptor was isolated from a woman aged 40 to 55 in good health and CMV-seropositive. The sample was PBMCs. CDR3 DNA: TGTGCCAGCACCGTAAGGGGCTCCTACGAGCAGTACTTC. Protein sequence: CASTVRGSYEQYF.